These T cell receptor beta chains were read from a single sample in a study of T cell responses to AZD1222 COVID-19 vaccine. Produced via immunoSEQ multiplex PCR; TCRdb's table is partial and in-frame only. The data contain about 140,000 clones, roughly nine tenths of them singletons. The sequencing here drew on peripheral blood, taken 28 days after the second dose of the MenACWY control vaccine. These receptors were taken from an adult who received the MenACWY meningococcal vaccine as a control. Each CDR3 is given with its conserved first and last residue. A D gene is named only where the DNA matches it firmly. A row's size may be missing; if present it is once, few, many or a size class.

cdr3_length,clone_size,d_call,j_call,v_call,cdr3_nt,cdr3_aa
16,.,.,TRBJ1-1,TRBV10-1,TGCGCCAGCAGTGAATCGGGACAAGGGGCATACACTGAAGCTTTCTTT,CASSESGQGAYTEAFF
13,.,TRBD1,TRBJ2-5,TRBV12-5,TGTGCTAGTGGCCCCGACAGGGCGGAGACCCAGTACTTC,CASGPDRAETQYF
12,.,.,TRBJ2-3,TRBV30,TGTGCCTGGTTGGGAAGCACAGATACGCAGTATTTT,CAWLGSTDTQYF
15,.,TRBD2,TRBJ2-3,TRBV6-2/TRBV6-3,TGTGCCAGCAGTGACGGGAGGCTCAGCACAGATACGCAGTATTTT,CASSDGRLSTDTQYF
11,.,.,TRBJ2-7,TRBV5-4,TGTGCCAGCAGCTCGGGGGCAGAAGTGTACTTC,CASSSGAEVYF
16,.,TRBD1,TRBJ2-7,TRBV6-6,TGTGCCAGCAGCAGAACAGGGGCGCTCCCCACCTACGAGCAGTACTTC,CASSRTGALPTYEQYF
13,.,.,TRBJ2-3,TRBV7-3,TGTGCCAGCAGCCCCCGAGTCAGGGGTTTGTTGTATTTT,CASSPRVRGLLYF
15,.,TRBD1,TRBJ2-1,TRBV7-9,TGTGCCAGCAGCTTAGGGACAGGGGGACACAATGAGCAGTTCTTC,CASSLGTGGHNEQFF
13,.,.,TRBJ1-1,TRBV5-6,TGTGCCAGCGCTTCAACCGGGGGCACTGAAGCTTTCTTT,CASASTGGTEAFF
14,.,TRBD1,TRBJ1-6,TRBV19,TGTGCCAGTAGTCGACAGGGGGGGTATTCACCCCTCCACTTT,CASSRQGGYSPLHF
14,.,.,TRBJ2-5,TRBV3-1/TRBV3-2,TGTGCCAGCAGCCAAGTGTATGACCAAGAGACCCAGTACTTC,CASSQVYDQETQYF
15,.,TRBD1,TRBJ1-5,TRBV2,TGTGCCAGCAGGGGGGTCAGGGGGAAAGATCAGCCCCAGCATTTT,CASRGVRGKDQPQHF
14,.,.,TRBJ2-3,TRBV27,TGTGCCAGCAGTTTCTTAACGGCCGGAGATACGCAGTATTTT,CASSFLTAGDTQYF
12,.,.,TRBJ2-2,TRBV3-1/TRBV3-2,TGTGCCAGCAGCCTCAACACCGGGGAGCTGTTTTTT,CASSLNTGELFF
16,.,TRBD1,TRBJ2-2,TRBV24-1,TGTGCCACCAGTGACCCAGGGGGCGCGAACACCGGGGAGCTGTTTTTT,CATSDPGGANTGELFF
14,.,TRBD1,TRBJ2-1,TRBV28,TGTGCCAGCAGTTTGGGACAGAACTACAATGAGCAGTTCTTC,CASSLGQNYNEQFF
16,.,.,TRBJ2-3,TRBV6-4,TGTGCCAGCAGTCTCGGGAGCAACGCGGGCACAGATACGCAGTATTTT,CASSLGSNAGTDTQYF
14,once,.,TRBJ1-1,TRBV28,TGTGCCAGCAGTCAAAACCTGGGGAACACTGAAGCTTTCTTT,CASSQNLGNTEAFF
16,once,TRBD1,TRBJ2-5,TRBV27,TGTGCCAGCAGTTTAGCGGTTACAGGGGGCGCGAAGACCCAGTACTTC,CASSLAVTGGAKTQYF
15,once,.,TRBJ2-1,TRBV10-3,TGTGCCATCAGTGAGCCCCGGGCCGGAGACAATGAGCAGTTCTTC,CAISEPRAGDNEQFF
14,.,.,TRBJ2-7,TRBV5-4,TGTGCCAGCAGCGAAGCAGGGAGAGTGTACGAGCAGTACTTC,CASSEAGRVYEQYF
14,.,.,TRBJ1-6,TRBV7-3,TGTGCCAGCAGCTTAACGTTCGCGGATTCACCCCTCCACTTT,CASSLTFADSPLHF
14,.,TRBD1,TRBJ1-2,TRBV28,TGTGCCAGCAGCAAAGCCGGGACAGGGTTTGGCTACACCTTC,CASSKAGTGFGYTF
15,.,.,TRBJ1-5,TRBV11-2,TGTGCCAGCAGCTTAGAAGGGGGATGGCATCAGCCCCAGCATTTT,CASSLEGGWHQPQHF
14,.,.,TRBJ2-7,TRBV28,TGTGCCAGCAGTTTAGGTGGGCGCGACTACGAGCAGTACTTC,CASSLGGRDYEQYF
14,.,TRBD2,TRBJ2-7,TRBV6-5,TGTGCCAGCAGTTACGGGACTAGCGCCTACGAGCAGTACTTC,CASSYGTSAYEQYF
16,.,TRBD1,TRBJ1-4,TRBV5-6,TGTGCCAGCAGCATAAACAGGGGGCTGGCTAATGAAAAACTGTTTTTT,CASSINRGLANEKLFF
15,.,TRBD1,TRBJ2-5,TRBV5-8,TGTGCCAGCAGCTTGGAGACAGGGTTCCAAGAGACCCAGTACTTC,CASSLETGFQETQYF